The rows below give T cell receptor beta chains drawn from one sample of a study of blood T cells in healthy people across ages. TCRdb analysed the 5' RACE reads with MiXCR anew, one entry per CDR3 protein. The sample includes 980,000 or so distinct CDR3 sequences, around 46% of them seen just once. Sequencing input: blood. These receptors came from a man between 25 and 39 years old in good health. The CDR3 runs from the conserved cysteine through the conserved F or W.

j_call | cdr3_length | v_call | cdr3_aa
TRBJ1-2 | 15 | TRBV6-1 | CASSEPGGIAYGYTF
TRBJ2-3 | 14 | TRBV7-3 | CASSSSGVGDTQYF
TRBJ2-5 | 15 | TRBV7-9 | CASSLAGRGQETQYF
- | 14 | TRBV18 | CASSPRGQADEQYF
TRBJ1-2 | 14 | TRBV7-2 | CASSSSTGMYGYTF
- | 15 | TRBV28 | CASSLSGGVRETQYF
TRBJ2-1 | 17 | TRBV10-3 | CAISRGGLSDSYNEQFF
TRBJ2-7 | 15 | TRBV16 | CASSQYETGVSEQYF
TRBJ2-1 | 19 | TRBV25-1 | CASSDGNGLAGGKRNEQFF
TRBJ1-2 | 14 | TRBV10-3 | CAISEETLNYGYTF
TRBJ2-2 | 16 | TRBV10-3 | CAISESRQGVSGELFF
TRBJ2-2 | 14 | TRBV29-1 | CSVDLQGHTGELFF
TRBJ2-4 | 17 | TRBV20-1 | CGARAGSPPLAKNIQYF
TRBJ1-2 | 16 | TRBV5-1 | CASSPSGGKTNYGYTF
TRBJ2-7 | 13 | TRBV30 | CAWSGQRADEQYF
TRBJ1-1 | 13 | TRBV29-1 | CSVESAGGTEAFF
TRBJ1-2 | 15 | TRBV27 | CASSLGGRNNYGYTF
TRBJ2-1 | 12 | TRBV29-1 | CRAGTAYNEQFF
TRBJ2-3 | 15 | TRBV9 | CASSVGTSATDTQYF
TRBJ2-1 | 13 | TRBV7-2 | CAGKPYSYNEQFF
TRBJ2-3 | 15 | TRBV24-1 | CATRSGQGRPDTQYF
TRBJ1-2 | 15 | TRBV28 | CASSFPQTGPLGYTF
TRBJ2-3 | 15 | TRBV20-1 | CSAPSGQTSTDTQYF
TRBJ1-5 | 16 | TRBV10-3 | CAISDDRDYSNQPRHF
TRBJ2-5 | 15 | TRBV20-1 | CSALGSTRGQETQYF
TRBJ2-5 | 16 | TRBV5-1 | CASSLEVSGDEETQYF
TRBJ1-1 | 13 | TRBV12-3/TRBV12-4 | CASVHRGYTEAFF
TRBJ2-3 | 13 | TRBV12-5 | CASGLGVTDTQYF
TRBJ2-5 | 13 | TRBV27 | CASSVWGGETQYF
TRBJ2-3 | 17 | TRBV7-2 | CASSYDPGGGPLGTQYF
TRBJ2-7 | 15 | TRBV5-1 | CATPRTALPPYEQYF
TRBJ2-3 | 16 | TRBV7-2 | CASSLVAPPVTDTQYF
TRBJ1-6 | 15 | TRBV7-6 | CASSLTGALNSPLHF
TRBJ2-5 | 13 | TRBV12-3/TRBV12-4 | CASSLDRKETQYF
TRBJ2-7 | 14 | TRBV7-9 | CASSRPPSSYEQYF
TRBJ1-1 | 15 | TRBV5-1 | CASSLSPLKGTEAFF
TRBJ2-1 | 12 | TRBV20-1 | CGNRGRLDEQFF
TRBJ2-1 | 17 | TRBV6-5 | CASSYTTGGPSYNEQFF
TRBJ2-1 | 15 | TRBV4-1 | CASSQDREGYNEQFF
TRBJ2-3 | 16 | TRBV7-3 | CASSLNAAGVGDTQYF
TRBJ1-5 | 15 | TRBV2 | CASRYDGTGRKPQHF
TRBJ1-2 | 13 | TRBV6-6 | CASGTSRDYGYTF
TRBJ2-3 | 15 | TRBV5-1 | CASSSGGVKADTQYF
TRBJ2-1 | 16 | TRBV4-3 | CASSSNLPGGINEQFF
TRBJ2-7 | 12 | TRBV20-1 | CSARDREYGQYF
TRBJ1-1 | 13 | TRBV20-1 | CSAELRLNTEAFF
TRBJ1-2 | 11 | TRBV7-2 | CASSALYGYTF
- | 15 | TRBV7-2 | CASSQTSGVTDTQHF
TRBJ2-1 | 16 | TRBV20-1 | CSARDVAGAPYNEQFF
TRBJ2-5 | 14 | TRBV12-3/TRBV12-4 | CASSFRGLQETQYF
TRBJ2-5 | 13 | TRBV24-1 | CATSDPQGETQYF
TRBJ1-2 | 13 | TRBV18 | CASSAGDPYGYTF
TRBJ2-1 | 15 | TRBV5-1 | CASMGLAGAYNEQFF